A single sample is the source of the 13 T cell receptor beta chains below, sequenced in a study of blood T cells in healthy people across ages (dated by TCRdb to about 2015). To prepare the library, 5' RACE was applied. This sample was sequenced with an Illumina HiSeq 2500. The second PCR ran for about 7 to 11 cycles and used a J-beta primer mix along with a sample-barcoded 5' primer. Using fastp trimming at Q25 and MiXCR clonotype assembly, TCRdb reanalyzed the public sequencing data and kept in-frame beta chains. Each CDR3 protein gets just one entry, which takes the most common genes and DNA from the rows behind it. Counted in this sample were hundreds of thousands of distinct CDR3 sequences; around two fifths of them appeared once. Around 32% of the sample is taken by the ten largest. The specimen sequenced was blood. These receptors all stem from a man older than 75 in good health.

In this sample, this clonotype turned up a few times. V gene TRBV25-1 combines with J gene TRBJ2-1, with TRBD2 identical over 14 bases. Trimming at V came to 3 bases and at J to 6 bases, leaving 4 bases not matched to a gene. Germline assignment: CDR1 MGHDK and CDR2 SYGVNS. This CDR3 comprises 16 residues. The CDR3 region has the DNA TGTGCCAGCAGTGATCCGACTAGCGGGAGGGCCAATGAGCAGTTCTTC. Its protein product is CASSDPTSGRANEQFF.

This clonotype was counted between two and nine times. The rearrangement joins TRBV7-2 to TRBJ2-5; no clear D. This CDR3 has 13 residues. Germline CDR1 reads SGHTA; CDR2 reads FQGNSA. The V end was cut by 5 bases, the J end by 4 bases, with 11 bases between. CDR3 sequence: CASSPTYGETQYF. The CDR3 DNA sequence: TGTGCCAGCAGCCCTACTTACGGAGAGACCCAGTACTTC.

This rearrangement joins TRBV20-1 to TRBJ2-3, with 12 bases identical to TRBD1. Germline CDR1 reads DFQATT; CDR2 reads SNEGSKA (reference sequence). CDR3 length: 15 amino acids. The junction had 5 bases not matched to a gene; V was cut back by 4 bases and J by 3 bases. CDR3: CSATRDRGLTDTQYF. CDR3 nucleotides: TGCAGTGCTACCCGGGACAGGGGGCTGACAGATACGCAGTATTTT.

The CDR3 reads CSARDPLTGSSTDTQYF. The DNA for the CDR3 is TGCAGTGCTAGAGATCCCCTCACGGGCTCTAGCACAGATACGCAGTATTTT. The chain uses TRBV20-1 and TRBJ2-3; D is unresolved. The V end lost 0 bases, the J end lost 0 bases, and 16 bases lay between the germline ends. The CDR3 spans 17 residues. Germline V gene sequence: CDR1 DFQATT, CDR2 SNEGSKA (reference sequence).

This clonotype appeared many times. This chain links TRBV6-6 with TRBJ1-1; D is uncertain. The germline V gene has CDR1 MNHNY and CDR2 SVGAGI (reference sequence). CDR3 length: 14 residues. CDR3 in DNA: TGTGCAGGGTCGGGCAGTTTTTACAACACTGAAGCTTTCTTT. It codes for CAGSGSFYNTEAFF.

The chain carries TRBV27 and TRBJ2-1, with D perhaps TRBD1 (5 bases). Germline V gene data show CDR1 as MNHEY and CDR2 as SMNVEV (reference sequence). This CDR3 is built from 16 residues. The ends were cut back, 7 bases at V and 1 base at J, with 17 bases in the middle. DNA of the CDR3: TGTGCCAGCACCCCCAAACCAGGGTATTCCTACAATGAGCAGTTCTTC. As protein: CASTPKPGYSYNEQFF.

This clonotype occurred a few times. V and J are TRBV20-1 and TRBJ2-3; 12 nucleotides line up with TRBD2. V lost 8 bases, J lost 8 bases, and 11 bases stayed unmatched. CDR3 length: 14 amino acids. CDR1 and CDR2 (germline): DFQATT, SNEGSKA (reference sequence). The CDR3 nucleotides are TGCAGTCCCCAACTAGCGGGGGGTCTCACTACGCAGTATTTT. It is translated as CSPQLAGGLTTQYF.

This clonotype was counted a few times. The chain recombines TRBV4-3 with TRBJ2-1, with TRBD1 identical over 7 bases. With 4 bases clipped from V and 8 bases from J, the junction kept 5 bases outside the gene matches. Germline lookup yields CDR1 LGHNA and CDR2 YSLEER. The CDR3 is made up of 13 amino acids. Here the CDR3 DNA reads TGCGCCAGCAGCCCTCCGGACAGGTATGAGCAGTTCTTC. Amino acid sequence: CASSPPDRYEQFF.

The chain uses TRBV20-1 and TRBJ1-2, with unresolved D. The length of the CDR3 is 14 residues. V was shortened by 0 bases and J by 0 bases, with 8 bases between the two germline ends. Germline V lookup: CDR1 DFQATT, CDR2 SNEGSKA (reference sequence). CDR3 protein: CSARDPRTNYGYTF. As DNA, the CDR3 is TGCAGTGCTAGAGATCCTCGAACTAACTATGGCTACACCTTC.

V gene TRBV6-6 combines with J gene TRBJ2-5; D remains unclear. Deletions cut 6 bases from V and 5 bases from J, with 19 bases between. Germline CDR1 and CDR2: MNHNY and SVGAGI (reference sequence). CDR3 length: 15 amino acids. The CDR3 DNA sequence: TGTGCCAGCAGGCCTAACACCCGATCTCTGGAGACCCAGTACTTC. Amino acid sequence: CASRPNTRSLETQYF.

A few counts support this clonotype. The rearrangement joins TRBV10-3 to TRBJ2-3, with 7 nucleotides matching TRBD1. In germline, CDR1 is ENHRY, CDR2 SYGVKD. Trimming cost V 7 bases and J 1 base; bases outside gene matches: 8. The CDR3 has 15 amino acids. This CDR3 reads CAITRGTAGTDTQYF. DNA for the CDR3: TGTGCCATCACCAGAGGGACAGCGGGCACAGATACGCAGTATTTT.

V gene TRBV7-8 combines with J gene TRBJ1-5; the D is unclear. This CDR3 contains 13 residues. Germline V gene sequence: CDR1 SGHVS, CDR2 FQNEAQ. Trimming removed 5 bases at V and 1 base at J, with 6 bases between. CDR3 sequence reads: CASSVESNQPQHF. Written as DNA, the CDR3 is TGTGCCAGCAGCGTAGAGAGCAATCAGCCCCAGCATTTT.

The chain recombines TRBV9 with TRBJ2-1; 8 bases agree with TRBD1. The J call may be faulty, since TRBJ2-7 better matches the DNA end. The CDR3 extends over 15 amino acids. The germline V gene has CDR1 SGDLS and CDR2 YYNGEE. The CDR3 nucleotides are TGTGCCAGCAGCGCAGGACAGGGCTCCTACAATGAGCAGTACTTC. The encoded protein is CASSAGQGSYNEQYF.